This TCR beta chain was recovered during a study of T cells in Graves' hyperthyroidism and ophthalmopathy. The study, taken as a whole, reports: The model made its ophthalmopathy prediction, and onset followed a median around six months later. Most clonotypes expanded in the thyroid (above 0.001) were also present in blood.

The CDR3 regions of TCR beta were amplified from RNA transcripts. A first-round RT-PCR of the TCR CDR3 used the HTBI primer set. In TCRdb, the multiplex PCR reads were re-called with MiXCR into one record per CDR3 protein. The sample records hundreds of thousands of distinct CDR3 sequences, more than 11% being singletons. The CDR3 has 13 amino acids. Germline V CDR1 and CDR2: SQVTM, ANQGSEA. V lost 8 bases and J 5 bases, leaving 18 bases between the germline ends. This clonotype was seen at least ten times. Its specificity is unknown. The sample of blood was obtained at first hyperthyroidism diagnosis (before any ophthalmopathy symptoms).

Input material: blood. The chain carries TRBV29-1 and TRBJ2-5, with TRBD1 as a possible D gene (6 bases). The sequence was collected from a woman aged 30 to 39 with Graves' hyperthyroidism that later progressed to Graves' ophthalmopathy. CDR3 in amino acids: CSSSPGDGETQYF. As DNA, the CDR3 is TGCAGCTCGAGCCCAGGGGATGGGGAGACCCAGTACTTC.